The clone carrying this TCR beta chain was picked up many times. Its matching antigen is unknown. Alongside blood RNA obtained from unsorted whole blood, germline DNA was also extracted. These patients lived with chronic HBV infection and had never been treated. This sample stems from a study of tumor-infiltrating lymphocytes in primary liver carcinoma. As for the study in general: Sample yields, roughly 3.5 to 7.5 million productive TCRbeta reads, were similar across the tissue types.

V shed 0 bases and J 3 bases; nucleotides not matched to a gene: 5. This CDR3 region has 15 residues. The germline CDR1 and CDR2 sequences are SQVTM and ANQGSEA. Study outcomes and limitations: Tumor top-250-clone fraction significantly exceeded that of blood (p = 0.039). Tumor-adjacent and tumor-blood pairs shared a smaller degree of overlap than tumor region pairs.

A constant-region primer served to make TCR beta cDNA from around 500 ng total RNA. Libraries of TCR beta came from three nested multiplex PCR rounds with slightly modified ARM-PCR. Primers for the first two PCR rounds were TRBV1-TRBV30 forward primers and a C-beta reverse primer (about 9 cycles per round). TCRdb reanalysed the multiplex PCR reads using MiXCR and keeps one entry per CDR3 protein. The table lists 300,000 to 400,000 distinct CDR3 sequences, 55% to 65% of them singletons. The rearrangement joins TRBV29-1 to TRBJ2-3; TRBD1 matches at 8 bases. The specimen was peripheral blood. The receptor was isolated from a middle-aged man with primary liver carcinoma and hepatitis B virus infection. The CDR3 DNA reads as TGCAGCGTTGAAGATTTTACAGGGGGAACAGATACGCAGTATTTT. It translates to CSVEDFTGGTDTQYF.